These 11 T cell receptor beta chains were sequenced from one sample in a study of T cell repertoires in cytomegalovirus infection. Each CDR3 protein is one row after TCRdb ran MiXCR on the reads. Found here are 680,000 or so distinct CDR3 sequences, under 40% of them singletons; the top ten hold roughly 2.8%. Specimen: PBMCs. The receptors were sampled from a human donor in good health (CMV status not recorded). Some clones in this sample may be carry-over from other donors' samples.

The chain uses TRBV5-6 and TRBJ2-2; 7 bases align to TRBD2. This CDR3 region has 17 residues. Germline V gene sequence: CDR1 SGHDT, CDR2 YYEEEE. Trimming at V came to 3 bases and at J to 0 bases, leaving 8 bases not matched to a gene. DNA of the CDR3: TGTGCCAGCAGCTGGGGGGGGGACTACGCGAACACCGGGGAGCTGTTTTTT. This translates into CASSWGGDYANTGELFF.

This clonotype was counted only a few times. The J gene is TRBJ1-5, the V gene TRBV4-1, with D possibly TRBD1 on 5 matching bases. The CDR3 is 12 residues long. Germline values: CDR1 MGHRA, CDR2 YSYEKL. V shed 2 bases and J shed 7 bases, with 6 bases lying between them. The CDR3 protein is CASSQQGQPQHF. The CDR3 DNA sequence: TGCGCCAGCAGCCAACAGGGACAGCCCCAGCATTTT.

The chain links TRBV2 to TRBJ2-1; 10 bases match TRBD1. V was pared by 7 bases and J by 4 bases, with 4 bases of the junction left unmatched. CDR1 SNHLY and CDR2 FYNNEI come from the germline V gene. This CDR3 has 14 amino acids. The chain's CDR3 is CASNRDRGYNEQFF. In nucleotides, the CDR3 is TGTGCCAGCAATAGGGACAGGGGATACAATGAGCAGTTCTTC.

The CDR3 DNA sequence: TGTGCCAGCAGCCAAGGGGGTTGGCAGCCCCAGCATTTT. This encodes CASSQGGWQPQHF. The chain recombines TRBV14 with TRBJ1-5; no reliable D call. Germline V gene data show CDR1 as SGHDN and CDR2 as FVKESK. The CDR3 covers 13 residues. Trimming shortened V by 1 base and J by 7 bases, and 8 bases separated the two germline ends.

This clonotype appeared a few times. The genes are TRBV28 and TRBJ2-3, with D tentatively TRBD1 or TRBD2 (5 bases each). V lost 5 bases and J 2 bases, leaving 14 bases between the germline ends. The CDR3 loop spans 15 amino acids. Germline CDR1 MDHEN, CDR2 SYDVKM. The CDR3 spells CASSQPGPATDTQYF. The CDR3 region has the DNA TGTGCCAGCAGTCAACCGGGGCCAGCCACAGATACGCAGTATTTT. Combining the CDR3 with reference TRBV28 and TRBJ2-3 gives the whole variable domain DVKVTQSSRYLVKRTGEKVFLECVQDMDHENMFWYRQDPGLGLRLIYFSYDVKMKEKGDIPEGYSVSREKKERFSLILESASTNQTSMYLCASSQPGPATDTQYFGPGTRLTVL.

This clonotype was observed at least ten times. J is TRBJ1-6 and V is TRBV7-3, with unresolved D. The CDR3 length is 15 residues. The V end was cut by 2 bases, the J end by 6 bases, with 11 bases between. Germline CDR1 is SGHTA and CDR2 is FQGTGA. The CDR3 is CASSLEGGPNSPLHF. The CDR3 bases are TGTGCCAGCAGCTTAGAGGGCGGGCCTAATTCACCCCTCCACTTT.

CDR3 coding DNA: TGCGCCAGCAGCGAATGGACAGGGGCTGCCGGGGAGCTGTTTTTT. Residues: CASSEWTGAAGELFF. This chain uses TRBV5-1 with TRBJ2-2, with 9 positions matching TRBD1. Germline values: CDR1 SGHRS, CDR2 YFSETQ. V dropped 4 bases and J dropped 6; count of bases not matched to a gene: 7. The CDR3 totals 15 residues.

This chain joins TRBV7-3 and TRBJ1-1; D gene uncertain. The germline V gene encodes CDR1 SGHTA and CDR2 FQGTGA. This CDR3 contains 18 residues. Trimming removed 4 bases at V and 0 bases at J, with 21 bases between. The CDR3 is CASSSHGRAPSLNTEAFF. As DNA, the CDR3 is TGTGCCAGCAGCTCCCATGGGAGGGCCCCTTCCTTGAACACTGAAGCTTTCTTT.

This clonotype came up many times. The J gene is TRBJ2-1, the V gene TRBV7-6, with 12 nucleotides matching TRBD1. Germline V gene data show CDR1 as SGHVS and CDR2 as FNYEAQ. V dropped 0 bases and J dropped 5; count of bases not matched to a gene: 17. The CDR3 is 21 residues long. The DNA for the CDR3 is TGTGCCAGCAGCTTAGCGATGGGGGGACAGGGGGCGGTCCCGTACCACAATGAGCAGTTCTTC. Encoded protein: CASSLAMGGQGAVPYHNEQFF.

This clonotype appeared a few times. This sequence joins TRBV12-3 or TRBV12-4 and TRBJ1-1; D perhaps matches TRBD1 (5 bases). The CDR3 has 15 residues. Trimming took off 5 bases at V and 0 bases at J, with 13 bases between the two ends. CDR3 in DNA: TGTGCCAGCAGTCCCGCTCGACAGTTGAACACTGAAGCTTTCTTT. Amino acid sequence: CASSPARQLNTEAFF.

This chain connects TRBV29-1 to TRBJ2-1, with TRBD2 identical over 10 bases. Losses at the gene ends were 3 bases for V and 2 bases for J; bases not matched to a gene: 4. In germline, CDR1 is SQVTM, CDR2 ANQGSEA. This CDR3 is 15 amino acids long. The CDR3 reads CSVDPGTSAYNEQFF. CDR3 DNA sequence: TGCAGCGTTGATCCCGGGACTAGCGCCTACAATGAGCAGTTCTTC.